Here is one T cell receptor (beta chain) with its context. Its antigen has not been determined. The sample holds no much larger clone one base away, and base qualities are not on file. Trimming removed 7 bases from V and 0 bases from J; the gene matches leave 1 base unexplained. Via the germline V gene, CDR1 is SQVTM and CDR2 ANQGSEA. The CDR3 runs 13 residues from the cysteine to the phenylalanine. The CDR3 DNA has 39 bases and is translated from base 1. Each clonotype received, on average, roughly 9.6x coverage in deep resolution sequencing performed on a MiSeq, where the target depth lay between 1 in 1 million and 1 in 200,000 T cells. TCR beta libraries were generated with the immunoSEQ hsTCRB Kit. The study's own analysis went as follows. The data were analyzed with ImmunoSEQ Analyzer and ImmunoSEQ Data Assistant, and V, D and J gene assignments followed IMGT definitions. Clonality, with values ranging from 0 to 1, was calculated as one minus the normalized Shannon entropy of productive rearrangement frequencies. Only overrepresented clonotypes making up at least 0.05% of each patient's repertoire were included in the public clonotype analysis. Thirteen age-matched healthy donor repertoires from immuneACCESS served as clonality controls. Drawn from immuneACCESS, this table holds only the in-frame rearrangements with V and J called that TCRdb kept. Clones are partly lost; checked studies trace under half to an unresolved V gene and leave the rest unexplained. Clone size and the V and J calls come from that table; the DNA yielded D and trimming. The sample table lists 150,000 or so clones, approximately 85% of them with a count of one. The ten biggest clones cover about 2.1% of the sample.

The data were taken from a study of cytotoxic CD8 clonotypes in ibrutinib-treated CLL (dated by TCRdb to the early 2020s). With respect to the entire study: The cohort included roughly 15 treatment-naive and ten to twelve relapsed/refractory patients; some 18 were IGHV unmutated. Responses were partial in approximately 24 patients and complete in 2; after median approximately 5.5 years follow-up, about 14 stayed in remission and 12 progressed. Samples at response were collected after a median of about 11 months of treatment, with a range of roughly 6 to 36 months. Samples averaged approximately 260,000 productive templates and about 94,000 productive rearrangements. Of the approximately 86 people in the trial, approximately 26 had longitudinal samples available. Cryopreserved peripheral blood mononuclear cells were obtained prior to treatment, at the time of response, and at either disease progression or sustained remission. Every remission and progressive disease sample was obtained while ibrutinib was still being received by the patients.

In the paper's terms, the time point label means: approximately 2 years on ibrutinib. For TCR beta library preparation, roughly 2 micrograms of genomic DNA was extracted from cryopreserved PBMCs. Longitudinal blood samples from CLL patients on ibrutinib monotherapy were analyzed using high-throughput TCR beta sequencing. The patients took part in an open-label, single-center phase 2 trial of ibrutinib monotherapy. Study-wide findings and limitations: At baseline, clonality was higher than in age-matched healthy donors and showed a strong correlation with circulating CD8+ T-cell counts. Sustained-remission and progressing patients did not have matched sampling times, and lymph node repertoires were not examined. Public clonotypes were rare and either shrank or stayed stable during treatment, and the rise in clonality at ibrutinib response reflected expansion of private clonotypes. At ibrutinib response clonality went up, during sustained remission it held steady, and at progression it dropped back toward baseline.

This material consisted of PBMCs, taken after 24 months of ibrutinib treatment. Recombination linked TRBV29-1 to TRBJ2-3; TRBD1 aligns with 10 central bases. This receptor was taken from a human donor with chronic lymphocytic leukemia. The sequence in DNA is TGCAGCGGACAGGGGGCCAGCACAGATACGCAGTATTTT. The translation is CSGQGASTDTQYF.